What follows are 27 T cell receptor beta chains derived from one specimen sequenced in a study of OX40 agonist ivuxolimab in advanced cancers. Assay: immunoSEQ multiplex PCR; the TCRdb copy retains only in-frame clones and omits some. The sample carries approximately 86,000 clones, around 84% recorded once. The sequencing here drew on CD4+ or CD8+ T cells sorted from blood, taken in a trial of the OX40 agonist ivuxolimab. All receptors come from an adult with an advanced solid tumor such as melanoma, head and neck, liver or kidney cancer.

This clone was recorded only once. J is TRBJ1-2 and V is TRBV29-1; the D gene is possibly TRBD1 (6 bases). The CDR3 contains 13 residues. The V end lost 1 base, the J end lost 4 bases, and 10 bases lay between the germline ends. Germline values: CDR1 SQVTM, CDR2 ANQGSEA. CDR3 residues: CSVEGGAAYGYTF. The CDR3 coding sequence is TGCAGCGTTGAAGGGGGGGCGGCCTATGGCTACACCTTC.

The V and J genes are TRBV30 and TRBJ1-1, with no clear D. The V end lost 1 base, the J end lost 1 base, and 7 bases lay between the germline ends. Germline loops: CDR1 GTSNPN, CDR2 SVGIG (reference sequence). This CDR3 spans 13 amino acids. For the CDR3, the DNA is TGTGCCTGGAGTGCCTCAGAGAACACTGAAGCTTTCTTT. Amino acids: CAWSASENTEAFF.

The chain recombines TRBV6-1 with TRBJ1-6; D is undetermined. The CDR3 is made up of 13 amino acids. V dropped 7 bases and J dropped 7 bases, with 11 bases sitting between them. The germline gives CDR1 MNHNS, CDR2 SASEGT. Here the CDR3 reads CASIEILNSPLHF. In DNA form, the CDR3 reads TGTGCCAGCATCGAGATCCTGAATTCACCCCTCCACTTT.

The chain couples TRBV13 to TRBJ1-6, with TRBD1 matching 9 bases. The CDR3 consists of 18 residues. Germline V gene data show CDR1 as PRHDT and CDR2 as FYEKMQ (reference sequence). The ends lost 0 bases at V and 8 bases at J; junction bases unmatched: 11. Written as DNA, the CDR3 is TGTGCCAGCAGCTTAGGCCTCCCGGGACAGGGTCAATATTCACCCCTCCACTTT. This encodes CASSLGLPGQGQYSPLHF. The whole variable domain, filled in from reference TRBV13 and TRBJ1-6, reads AAGVIQSPRHLIKEKRETATLKCYPIPRHDTVYWYQQGPGQDPQFLISFYEKMQSDKGSIPDRFSAQQFSDYHSELNMSSLELGDSALYFCASSLGLPGQGQYSPLHFGNGTRLTVT.

The chain recombines TRBV23-1 with TRBJ2-5; 8 nucleotides match TRBD1. TRBV23-1 is identified as an open reading frame with a role that is uncertain. This CDR3 is 16 amino acids long. V shed 2 bases, J shed 5 bases, and the junction held 10 bases outside the gene matches. The CDR3 reads CASSQQGAAGKETQYF. DNA for the CDR3: TGCGCCAGCAGTCAACAGGGGGCGGCAGGAAAGGAGACCCAGTACTTC.

The rearrangement links TRBV5-1 to TRBJ2-3; D unresolved. With 0 bases removed from V and 1 base from J, the gap between germline ends came to 9 bases. CDR1 is SGHRS and CDR2 is YFSETQ in the germline V gene. The CDR3 is 15 amino acids. The chain's CDR3 is CASSLGQLRTDTQYF. CDR3 DNA: TGCGCCAGCAGCTTGGGGCAGCTACGCACAGATACGCAGTATTTT.

The genes are TRBV6-1 and TRBJ2-7; the D gene is possibly TRBD1 (6 bases). Trimming stripped 3 bases from V and 1 base from J, with 16 bases between. Per the germline V gene, CDR1 is MNHNS and CDR2 is SASEGT. The CDR3 sequence is 16 residues long. DNA for the CDR3: TGTGCCAGCAGTGAGCCCGCTGCAGGGGAGTCCTACGAGCAGTACTTC. Residues: CASSEPAAGESYEQYF.

J is TRBJ1-5 and V is TRBV19; no clear D. V was cut by 3 bases and J by 12 bases, with 12 bases left in between. CDR1 is LNHDA, CDR2 SQIVND, per germline (reference sequence). The CDR3 consists of 12 residues. The CDR3 nucleotides read TGTGCCAGTAGTATCGGGTCGCGGGACCAGCATTTT. Protein: CASSIGSRDQHF. Using reference TRBV19 and TRBJ1-5 for the parts outside the CDR3, the full variable domain is DGGITQSPKYLFRKEGQNVTLSCEQNLNHDAMYWYRQDPGQGLRLIYYSQIVNDFQKGDIAEGYSVSREKKESFPLTVTSAQKNPTAFYLCASSIGSRDQHFGDGTRLSIL.

The CDR3 DNA sequence: TGTGCCAGCAGTTCCCCCGGCCCTAAGCGACTGTTTTTT. Translated: CASSSPGPKRLFF. V usage is TRBV28 and J usage is TRBJ1-4; D gene uncertain. Deletions cut 4 bases from V and 13 bases from J, with 16 bases between. This CDR3 has 13 amino acids. Germline CDR1 is MDHEN and CDR2 is SYDVKM.

The chain uses TRBV9 and TRBJ2-7, with D maybe TRBD1 (6 bases). The germline V gene has CDR1 SGDLS and CDR2 YYNGEE. Trimming shortened V by 2 bases and J by 2 bases, and 8 bases separated the two germline ends. The CDR3 sequence is 13 residues long. CDR3 sequence reads: CASSVGQTYEQYF. For the CDR3, the DNA is TGTGCCAGCAGCGTCGGACAGACCTACGAGCAGTACTTC.

The CDR3 sequence is CASSRLRDSGNTIYF. The CDR3 DNA is TGTGCCAGCAGTCGGCTCCGGGACTCTGGAAACACCATATATTTT. The chain has TRBV2 and TRBJ1-3; D not certain. This CDR3 contains 15 residues. Germline CDR1 reads SNHLY; CDR2 reads FYNNEI. With 5 bases removed from V and 0 bases from J, the gap between germline ends came to 11 bases. The full variable domain, completed using reference TRBV2 and TRBJ1-3, is EPEVTQTPSHQVTQMGQEVILRCVPISNHLYFYWYRQILGQKVEFLVSFYNNEISEKSEIFDDQFSVERPDGSNFTLKIRSTKLEDSAMYFCASSRLRDSGNTIYFGEGSWLTVV.

J is TRBJ1-2 and V is TRBV5-1, with D perhaps matching TRBD1 (6 bases). V gave up 4 bases and J gave up 6 bases, with 13 bases separating them. The CDR3 contains 13 residues. Germline values: CDR1 SGHRS, CDR2 YFSETQ. Here the CDR3 reads CASSPTGPNGYTF. CDR3 sequence (DNA): TGCGCCAGCAGCCCCACAGGGCCCAATGGCTACACCTTC.

V usage is TRBV2 and J usage is TRBJ1-1; a possible D gene is TRBD1 (5 bases). CDR1 and CDR2 (germline): SNHLY, FYNNEI. This CDR3 comprises 14 residues. V gave up 7 bases and J gave up 4 bases, with 16 bases separating them. The CDR3 region is CASKTRTTGTEAFF. CDR3 nucleotide sequence: TGTGCCAGCAAGACTCGGACAACGGGCACTGAAGCTTTCTTT. Full variable domain (rest looked up from reference TRBV2 and TRBJ1-1): EPEVTQTPSHQVTQMGQEVILRCVPISNHLYFYWYRQILGQKVEFLVSFYNNEISEKSEIFDDQFSVERPDGSNFTLKIRSTKLEDSAMYFCASKTRTTGTEAFFGQGTRLTVV.

Comment on this clone: At the DNA level, this CDR3 is encoded by other sequences in the same sample as well. The chain uses TRBV29-1 and TRBJ2-7; 10 bases line up with TRBD1. CDR1 is SQVTM and CDR2 is ANQGSEA in the germline V gene. The CDR3 is 12 residues long. V was pared by 4 bases and J by 3 bases, with 0 bases of the junction left unmatched. Written as DNA, the CDR3 is TGCAGCGTTGGGGACAGGGGCTACGAGCAGTACTTC. Translation gives CSVGDRGYEQYF.

The V call is TRBV6-5, the J call TRBJ1-3; D may be TRBD1 (6 bases). Germline values: CDR1 MNHEY, CDR2 SVGAGI. The V gene lost 4 bases and the J gene lost 2 bases, with 15 bases spanning the gap. The CDR3 is 16 amino acids. CDR3 DNA: TGTGCCAGCAGTTCAGGGGACGGCAGGGCTGGAAACACCATATATTTT. Translation gives CASSSGDGRAGNTIYF.

The chain uses TRBV27 and TRBJ1-3; 8 nucleotides align to TRBD1. V shed 4 bases and J 3 bases; nucleotides not matched to a gene: 2. The CDR3 is 14 residues long. CDR1 MNHEY and CDR2 SMNVEV come from the germline V gene (reference sequence). CDR3 in DNA: TGTGCCAGCAGTTCAGGACAGGGTGGAAACACCATATATTTT. It codes for CASSSGQGGNTIYF.

This clone was counted only a few times. The chain has TRBV5-1 and TRBJ2-2; 15 positions match TRBD2. CDR1 is SGHRS, CDR2 YFSETQ, per germline. The CDR3 totals 18 residues. Losses at the gene ends were 4 bases for V and 6 bases for J; bases not matched to a gene: 10. In nucleotides, the CDR3 is TGCGCCAGCAGCCACGGACTAGCGGGAGGGCCATTGGCCGGGGAGCTGTTTTTT. It specifies CASSHGLAGGPLAGELFF.

The rearrangement uses TRBV18 and TRBJ1-5; D unclear. With 5 bases removed from V and 8 bases from J, the gap between germline ends came to 13 bases. This CDR3 contains 13 residues. Germline CDR1 reads KGHSH; CDR2 reads LQKENI. CDR3 nucleotides: TGTGCCAGCTCAAGGGAAAAAGAGGAGCCCCAGCATTTT. Translating it yields CASSREKEEPQHF.

The chain combines TRBV2 with TRBJ1-4; D possibly corresponds to TRBD1 (5 bases). The CDR3 runs 14 residues. Germline CDR1 and CDR2: SNHLY and FYNNEI. Trimming pared 7 bases from V and 3 bases from J, leaving 12 bases between. The CDR3 DNA reads TGTGCCAGCACTCGAGAGGGGTCTAATGAAAAACTGTTTTTT. Residues: CASTREGSNEKLFF.

The chain is built from TRBV27 and TRBJ2-1; a weak D match, TRBD2 (5 bases). Germline V gives CDR1 MNHEY, CDR2 SMNVEV (reference sequence). CDR3 length: 11 residues. The V end lost 5 bases, the J end lost 11 bases, and 10 bases lay between the germline ends. The CDR3 loop reads CASSQREKQFF. The CDR3 region has the DNA TGTGCCAGCAGTCAAAGGGAGAAGCAGTTCTTC.

The chain uses TRBV11-2 and TRBJ2-5; 8 bases fit TRBD2. The CDR3 is 15 amino acids. The ends lost 3 bases at V and 5 bases at J; junction bases unmatched: 8. Per germline, CDR1 SGHAT and CDR2 FQNNGV. The CDR3 spells CASSFRAGEAETQYF. For the CDR3, the DNA is TGTGCCAGCAGCTTTAGAGCGGGAGAGGCCGAGACCCAGTACTTC.

The V call is TRBV30, the J call TRBJ2-1, with 11 bases that match TRBD1. Trimming removed 3 bases from V and 9 bases from J; junction bases left unmatched: 13. The CDR3 is 16 residues long. CDR1 and CDR2 from the germline V gene are GTSNPN and SVGIG (reference sequence). The CDR3 is CAWRTPGQGVSSEQFF. DNA of the CDR3: TGTGCCTGGAGGACTCCGGGACAGGGGGTTTCGAGTGAGCAGTTCTTC.

This chain connects TRBV11-3 to TRBJ1-4; the D gene is possibly TRBD1 (5 bases). Per germline, CDR1 SGHNT and CDR2 YENEEA. This CDR3 has 14 residues. V was trimmed by 6 bases and J by 3 bases, leaving 11 bases between them. The CDR3 region has the DNA TGTGCCAGCAGACTTGACAGCTCTAATGAAAAACTGTTTTTT. This codes for CASRLDSSNEKLFF.

The V and J genes are TRBV27 and TRBJ2-3, with 7 bases lining up with TRBD2. The trim removed 1 base at V and 1 base at J, leaving 5 bases unmatched. Germline lookup yields CDR1 MNHEY and CDR2 SMNVEV (reference sequence). CDR3 length: 16 residues. CDR3 in DNA: TGTGCCAGCAGTTTATGGGGGAGGGCTGGCACAGATACGCAGTATTTT. Its protein is CASSLWGRAGTDTQYF.

The chain recombines TRBV11-2 with TRBJ2-7; 11 bases agree with TRBD2. Trimming cost V 5 bases and J 6 bases; bases outside gene matches: 6. The CDR3 has 14 residues. From germline, CDR1 is SGHAT and CDR2 FQNNGV. The CDR3, as DNA: TGTGCCAGCAGCCCACTAGCGGGAGAACGCGAGCAGTACTTC. Translated, it gives CASSPLAGEREQYF. Based on the CDR3 plus reference TRBV11-2 and TRBJ2-7, the full variable domain is EAGVAQSPRYKIIEKRQSVAFWCNPISGHATLYWYQQILGQGPKLLIQFQNNGVVDDSQLPKDRFSAERLKGVDSTLKIQPAKLEDSAVYLCASSPLAGEREQYFGPGTRLTVT.

The V call is TRBV5-5, the J call TRBJ1-1; D remains ambiguous. This CDR3 comprises 13 residues. Trimming left V 1 base short and J 0 bases short, with 4 bases between. CDR1 is SGHKS, CDR2 YYEKEE, per germline (reference sequence). CDR3 loop: CASSLLVNTEAFF. DNA for the CDR3: TGTGCCAGCAGCTTGTTGGTGAACACTGAAGCTTTCTTT.

The chain uses TRBV4-2 and TRBJ1-1; D ambiguous. The CDR3 contains 13 residues. Germline V gene lookup returns CDR1 LGHNA and CDR2 YNFKEQ. Trimming removed 3 bases from V and 5 bases from J, with 10 bases in between. The CDR3 nucleotides are TGTGCCAGCAGCCACGGTGGAGTGACTGAAGCTTTCTTT. Its translation is CASSHGGVTEAFF.